The clone carrying this T cell receptor beta chain was picked up many times. During construction of the library, unique molecular identifiers were attached to individual cDNA molecules for quantitative, reproducible TCR counting. Via MiXCR, TCRdb re-called the RACE reads, giving one row per CDR3 protein. The sample lists about 120,000 distinct CDR3 sequences, approximately 12% occurring once. This sample stems from a study of human T cells and chemical hapten exposure. With 5 bases clipped from V and 7 bases from J, the junction kept 5 bases outside the gene matches. Germline V gene lookup returns CDR1 MNHEY and CDR2 SVGEGT. The CDR3 extends over 14 amino acids. Stated time point: pre-sensitization, week 0. Treatment reported: therapeutic diphenylcyclopropenone sensitization with weekly scalp DPC.

This receptor was taken from a young woman with alopecia areata. Some clones in this sample may be carry-over from other donors' samples. The chain employs TRBV6-2 or TRBV6-3 and TRBJ1-6, with 7 bases identical to TRBD1. The sample in question was whole blood, obtained in connection with sensitization to the hapten diphenylcyclopropenone (DPC). Here the CDR3 DNA reads TGTGCCAGCAGTAATCCGACAGGGAATTCACCCCTCCACTTT. Translation gives CASSNPTGNSPLHF.